The sequence of this T cell receptor (beta chain) was determined in a study of breast tumors, draining lymph nodes, adjacent tissues. Study conclusions and caveats: Luminal-like breast cancer showed significantly greater tumor-nontumor repertoire similarity than basal-like breast cancer did.

With 3 bases clipped from V and 2 bases from J, the junction kept 4 bases outside the gene matches. Germline CDR1 and CDR2: MNHNS and SASEGT. This CDR3 comprises 15 residues. Breast cancer patients provided tissue from their axillary draining lymph nodes. TCRdb re-called the multiplex PCR reads with MiXCR, one entry per CDR3 protein. The data contain some 250,000 distinct CDR3 sequences, 34% of them singletons. A word on this clonotype: The antigen is not known.

This receptor was taken from a female donor with breast cancer. Some clones in this sample may be carry-over from other donors' samples. Sequencing used axillary lymph node tissue. V is TRBV6-1 and J is TRBJ1-5; 7 nucleotides match TRBD1. The CDR3 DNA reads TGTGCCAGCAGTGATGTAGGGGGCGGCAATCAGCCCCAGCATTTT. Protein product: CASSDVGGGNQPQHF.